The 21 T cell receptor beta chains in this list originate from one sample, sequenced in a study of T cell repertoires in cytomegalovirus infection. TCRdb re-called the reads through MiXCR, storing one row per CDR3 protein. Of about 530,000 distinct CDR3 sequences in the sample, around 27% were seen once. Sequenced input: PBMCs. The source is a human donor in good health (CMV status not recorded). Some clones in this sample may be carry-over from other donors' samples.

The CDR3 region has the DNA TGTGCCTGGAGTGTTAACAGGGGTTTTGTGAACACTGAAGCTTTCTTT. As protein: CAWSVNRGFVNTEAFF. The chain combines TRBV30 with TRBJ1-1, with 7 bases aligning to TRBD1. The CDR3 is 16 amino acids. CDR1 is GTSNPN, CDR2 SVGIG, per germline (reference sequence). Trimming cost V 0 bases and J 0 bases; bases outside gene matches: 7.

The chain joins TRBV5-6 to TRBJ2-5; 9 bases align to TRBD1. Germline trimming cut 4 bases from V and 5 bases from J; bases unmatched to any gene: 9. The length of the CDR3 is 15 residues. The germline V gene has CDR1 SGHDT and CDR2 YYEEEE. The CDR3 sequence is CASSAGTGKGETQYF. CDR3 nucleotides: TGTGCCAGCAGCGCGGGGACAGGGAAAGGGGAGACCCAGTACTTC.

This clonotype showed up just once. The chain recombines TRBV19 with TRBJ2-4; 9 bases fit TRBD1. CDR1 is LNHDA, CDR2 SQIVND, per germline (reference sequence). V lost 5 bases to trimming and J lost 8 bases; unmatched junction nucleotides: 7. The CDR3 covers 14 residues. The CDR3 bases are TGTGCCAGTAGTCGGACAGGGGCGAGTTACATTCAGTACTTC. It translates to CASSRTGASYIQYF.

This sequence joins TRBV5-4 and TRBJ1-2; 10 nucleotides line up with TRBD1. The V gene's germline CDR1 is SGHNT and CDR2 YYREEE (reference sequence). CDR3 size: 15 residues. The V segment lost 4 bases and the J segment 5 bases; nucleotides outside the gene matches: 8. CDR3 loop: CASSLTGGLVYGYTF. CDR3 coding DNA: TGTGCCAGCAGCCTGACAGGGGGCTTAGTTTATGGCTACACCTTC.

V is TRBV30 and J is TRBJ2-6, with unresolved D. Between the trimmed V and J ends, which lost 3 bases and 4 bases, there was a span of 7 bases. CDR3 size: 13 residues. Germline loops: CDR1 GTSNPN, CDR2 SVGIG (reference sequence). Written as DNA, the CDR3 is TGTGCCTGGAGGAGAGTCGGGGCCAACGTCCTGACTTTC. Translated: CAWRRVGANVLTF.

The rearrangement uses TRBV7-2 and TRBJ2-5; 8 nucleotides agree with TRBD2. This CDR3 comprises 17 residues. CDR1 is SGHTA, CDR2 FQGNSA, per germline. V lost 3 bases and J lost 5; bases outside the gene matches: 14. The CDR3 DNA follows: TGTGCCAGCAGCTTGGCAACTAGCGGCCTGAGGGCGGAGACCCAGTACTTC. Protein: CASSLATSGLRAETQYF.

This sequence joins TRBV6-2 or TRBV6-3 and TRBJ2-1; D is unresolved. CDR1 is MNHEY, CDR2 SVGEGT, per germline. The V end was cut by 2 bases, the J end by 6 bases, with 20 bases between. The CDR3 covers 17 residues. CDR3 nucleotides: TGTGCCAGCAGTTACGGGGAATTTTCATGGGCCCTCAATGAGCAGTTCTTC. Translating it yields CASSYGEFSWALNEQFF.

This clonotype was seen at least ten times. The rearrangement uses TRBV7-8 and TRBJ1-3; 7 bases fit TRBD1. Germline V gene data show CDR1 as SGHVS and CDR2 as FQNEAQ. The CDR3 covers 19 residues. Trimming removed 4 bases from V and 8 bases from J; junction bases left unmatched: 23. The CDR3 loop reads CASSSRRPGTAKKEDTIYF. CDR3 DNA: TGTGCCAGCAGCTCACGCCGACCTGGGACAGCCAAGAAGGAGGACACCATATATTTT.

The rearrangement links TRBV12-5 to TRBJ2-1, with TRBD1 matching 10 bases. J was trimmed by 4 bases and V by 5 bases; bases with no gene match: 17. The CDR3 has 19 amino acids. Germline CDR1 and CDR2: LGHNT and FRNRAP. The CDR3 region is CASGGTGDLRILGYNEQFF. The CDR3 DNA follows: TGTGCTAGTGGTGGGACAGGGGACCTCCGCATACTAGGGTACAATGAGCAGTTCTTC.

The CDR3 bases are TGTGCCAGCAGCCCTCGGACAGGTACCTTCTGCGAGCAGTACTTC. Encoded protein: CASSPRTGTFCEQYF. The chain couples TRBV7-9 to TRBJ2-7, with 7 bases fitting TRBD1. Germline CDR1 reads SEHNR; CDR2 reads FQNEAQ (reference sequence). J gave up 6 bases and V 5 bases, and 13 bases lay outside the gene matches. The CDR3 consists of 15 residues. Looking up the rest from reference TRBV7-9 and TRBJ2-7 gives the full variable domain: DTGVSQNPRHKITKRGQNVTFRCDPISEHNRLYWYRQTLGQGPEFLTYFQNEAQLEKSRLLSDRFSAERPKGSFSTLEIQRTEQGDSAMYLCASSPRTGTFCEQYFGPGTRLTVT.

This chain links TRBV7-2 with TRBJ1-5; TRBD1 agrees at 7 bases. This CDR3 is built from 14 residues. Losses at the gene ends were 6 bases for V and 7 bases for J; bases not matched to a gene: 9. Germline lookup yields CDR1 SGHTA and CDR2 FQGNSA. The CDR3 region is CASRFRRDSQPQHF. Written as DNA, the CDR3 is TGTGCCAGCAGGTTTCGGAGGGACAGCCAGCCCCAGCATTTT.

This clonotype was picked up many times. V is TRBV12-3 or TRBV12-4 and J is TRBJ2-5; D uncertain. The CDR3 runs 12 residues. V was cut by 4 bases and J by 5 bases, with 8 bases left in between. CDR3 region: CASSSSHETQYF. The CDR3 DNA is TGTGCCAGCAGTTCGTCTCACGAGACCCAGTACTTC.

This clonotype was counted only a few times. The V gene is TRBV28, the J gene TRBJ2-3; D may be TRBD1 (6 bases). This CDR3 is built from 16 residues. CDR1 and CDR2 (germline): MDHEN, SYDVKM. V lost 8 bases to trimming and J lost 4 bases, with 22 bases between them. The DNA for the CDR3 is TGTGCCAGCCTCAGAGCAGGGGTCCACTGGGCAGATACGCAGTATTTT. Translated, it gives CASLRAGVHWADTQYF.

This clonotype was picked up a small number of times. The chain carries TRBV24-1 and TRBJ2-1, with 7 positions matching TRBD1. Looked up from germline, CDR1 is KGHDR and CDR2 is SFDVKD. With V trimmed by 3 bases and J by 0 bases, 7 bases remained unmatched. The CDR3 sequence is 17 residues long. The CDR3 sequence is CATSDPNRGSSYNEQFF. The DNA of the CDR3 is TGTGCCACCAGTGATCCCAACAGGGGCAGCTCCTACAATGAGCAGTTCTTC.

This clonotype occurred a few times. This rearrangement joins TRBV4-3 to TRBJ1-6; no clear D gene. This CDR3 is built from 15 residues. Deletions cut 0 bases from V and 7 bases from J, with 10 bases between. Per the germline V gene, CDR1 is LGHNA and CDR2 is YSLEER. The CDR3 protein is CASSQDLQRNSPLHF. CDR3 sequence (DNA): TGCGCCAGCAGCCAAGATCTACAGCGAAATTCACCCCTCCACTTT.

V is TRBV5-1 and J is TRBJ2-1; 12 nucleotides align to TRBD2. This CDR3 region has 17 residues. The V and J ends lost 4 bases and 6 bases, in that order; junction bases with no gene match: 11. Germline loops: CDR1 SGHRS, CDR2 YFSETQ. CDR3: CASSLVPSGRAGNEQFF. The DNA of the CDR3 is TGCGCCAGCAGCCTGGTGCCTAGCGGGAGGGCCGGCAATGAGCAGTTCTTC. Variable domain in full (rest from reference TRBV5-1 and TRBJ2-1): KAGVTQTPRYLIKTRGQQVTLSCSPISGHRSVSWYQQTPGQGLQFLFEYFSETQRNKGNFPGRFSGRQFSNSRSEMNVSTLELGDSALYLCASSLVPSGRAGNEQFFGPGTRLTVL.

This clonotype was counted between two and nine times. The V and J genes are TRBV27 and TRBJ1-2, with D perhaps matching TRBD1 (5 bases). The CDR3 sequence is 13 residues long. The germline CDR1 and CDR2 sequences are MNHEY and SMNVEV (reference sequence). Trimming stripped 4 bases from V and 7 bases from J, with 13 bases between. CDR3 nucleotide sequence: TGTGCCAGCAGTTCCCTCCGGGACTTTGGCTACACCTTC. Translation gives CASSSLRDFGYTF.

This clonotype was seen a few times. The chain recombines TRBV30 with TRBJ2-2, with 8 positions matching TRBD2. CDR1 and CDR2 from the germline V gene are GTSNPN and SVGIG (reference sequence). The CDR3 is 15 residues long. Trimming took 3 bases from V and 5 from J; bases not matched to a gene: 8. The CDR3 is CAWRGAGEGTGELFF. The CDR3, as DNA: TGTGCCTGGAGGGGAGCGGGAGAAGGGACCGGGGAGCTGTTTTTT.

The V and J genes are TRBV6-1 and TRBJ1-1; 9 bases line up with TRBD1. J lost 5 bases, V lost 5 bases, and 6 bases had no gene match. The length of the CDR3 is 14 residues. CDR1 and CDR2 (germline): MNHNS, SASEGT. This CDR3 reads CASSKGQGVTEAFF. CDR3 sequence (DNA): TGTGCCAGCAGTAAGGGACAGGGAGTTACTGAAGCTTTCTTT.

This clonotype was seen a few times. This chain connects TRBV7-8 to TRBJ2-1; 8 bases are a match to TRBD2. The CDR3 covers 14 residues. CDR1 and CDR2 from the germline V gene are SGHVS and FQNEAQ. V trimming: 5 bases; J trimming: 9 bases; junction bases outside the gene matches: 9. This CDR3 reads CASSPGGLAGEQFF. In nucleotides, the CDR3 is TGTGCCAGCAGCCCTGGCGGACTAGCTGGTGAGCAGTTCTTC.

The chain carries TRBV28 and TRBJ2-3, with D possibly matching TRBD2 (6 bases). Trimming left V 4 bases short and J 5 bases short, with 13 bases between. Germline V lookup: CDR1 MDHEN, CDR2 SYDVKM. This CDR3 comprises 14 residues. DNA of the CDR3: TGTGCCAGCAGTTCCGGGACTCAAATAGATACGCAGTATTTT. The encoded protein is CASSSGTQIDTQYF.